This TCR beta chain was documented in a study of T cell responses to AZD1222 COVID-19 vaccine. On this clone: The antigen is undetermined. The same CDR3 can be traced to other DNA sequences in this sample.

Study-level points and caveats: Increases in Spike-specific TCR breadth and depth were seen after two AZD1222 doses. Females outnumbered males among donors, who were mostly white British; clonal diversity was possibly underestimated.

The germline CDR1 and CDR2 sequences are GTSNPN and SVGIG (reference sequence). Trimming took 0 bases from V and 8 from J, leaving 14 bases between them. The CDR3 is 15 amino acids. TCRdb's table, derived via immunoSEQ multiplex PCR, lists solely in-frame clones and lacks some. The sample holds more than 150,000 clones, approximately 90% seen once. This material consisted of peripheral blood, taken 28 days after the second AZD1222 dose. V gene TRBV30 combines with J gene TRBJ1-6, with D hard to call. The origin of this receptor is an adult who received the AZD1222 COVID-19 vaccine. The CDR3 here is CAWSVAPGLDSPLHF. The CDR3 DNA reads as TGTGCCTGGAGTGTAGCCCCGGGTTTGGATTCACCCCTCCACTTT.